A single sample is the source of the 2 T cell receptor beta chains below, sequenced in a study of cytomegalovirus exposure and HLA in healthy donors. The PCR contained 60 Vbeta and 13 Jbeta primers. Some clones are missing from TCRdb's copy, which holds only in-frame ones; the method was immunoSEQ multiplex PCR. The sample records 200,000 or so clones, approximately 84% being singletons. The sequenced sample consisted of PBMCs. These receptors all come from a girl in the first two years of life in good health and CMV-seronegative.

This sequence joins TRBV5-6 and TRBJ1-2; 7 bases match TRBD1. The CDR3 is made up of 14 amino acids. V lost 3 bases to trimming and J lost 2 bases; unmatched junction nucleotides: 4. Per germline, CDR1 SGHDT and CDR2 YYEEEE. Here the CDR3 DNA reads TGTGCCAGCAGCTCAACAGGGGAGAACTATGGCTACACCTTC. Its protein product is CASSSTGENYGYTF. Based on the CDR3 plus reference TRBV5-6 and TRBJ1-2, the full variable domain is DAGVTQSPTHLIKTRGQQVTLRCSPKSGHDTVSWYQQALGQGPQFIFQYYEEEERQRGNFPDRFSGHQFPNYSSELNVNALLLGDSALYLCASSSTGENYGYTFGSGTRLTVV.

The rearrangement joins TRBV4-3 to TRBJ2-3; unclear D gene. V gave up 1 base and J gave up 4 bases, with 9 bases separating them. The germline V gene has CDR1 LGHNA and CDR2 YSLEER. There are 14 residues in the CDR3. CDR3 coding DNA: TGCGCCAGCAGCCAAGTTCGGTACTCAGATACGCAGTATTTT. It codes for CASSQVRYSDTQYF.